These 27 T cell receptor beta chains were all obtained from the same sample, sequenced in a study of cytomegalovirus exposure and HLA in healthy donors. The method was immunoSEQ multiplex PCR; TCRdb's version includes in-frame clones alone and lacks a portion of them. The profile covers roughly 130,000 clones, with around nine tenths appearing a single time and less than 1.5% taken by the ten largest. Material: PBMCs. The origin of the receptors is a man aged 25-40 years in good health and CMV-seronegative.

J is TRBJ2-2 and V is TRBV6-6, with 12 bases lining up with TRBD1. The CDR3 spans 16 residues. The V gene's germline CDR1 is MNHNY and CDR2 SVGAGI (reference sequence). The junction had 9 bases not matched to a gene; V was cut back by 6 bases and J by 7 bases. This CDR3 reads CASRGQGAGKGGELFF. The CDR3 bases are TGTGCCAGCAGGGGACAGGGGGCAGGAAAAGGCGGGGAGCTGTTTTTT.

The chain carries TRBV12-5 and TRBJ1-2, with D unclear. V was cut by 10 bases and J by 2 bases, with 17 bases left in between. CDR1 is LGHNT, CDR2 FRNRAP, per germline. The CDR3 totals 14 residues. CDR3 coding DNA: TGTGCTACCGCCCCGGAGTTCGGAAACTATGGCTACACCTTC. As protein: CATAPEFGNYGYTF.

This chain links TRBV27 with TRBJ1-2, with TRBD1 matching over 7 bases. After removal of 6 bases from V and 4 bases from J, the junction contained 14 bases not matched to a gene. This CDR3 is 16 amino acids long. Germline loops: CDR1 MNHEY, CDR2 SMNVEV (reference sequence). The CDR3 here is CASSPLQGRSPYGYTF. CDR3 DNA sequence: TGTGCCAGCAGCCCGTTACAGGGGCGGTCCCCCTATGGCTACACCTTC.

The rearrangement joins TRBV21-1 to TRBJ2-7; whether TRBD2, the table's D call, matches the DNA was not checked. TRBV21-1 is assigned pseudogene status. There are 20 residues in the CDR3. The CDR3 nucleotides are TGTGCCAGCAGCAAAGCTCCCTCAGCGGGAGGGCCCGTCGTGACCTACGAGCAGTACTTC. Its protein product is CASSKAPSAGGPVVTYEQYF.

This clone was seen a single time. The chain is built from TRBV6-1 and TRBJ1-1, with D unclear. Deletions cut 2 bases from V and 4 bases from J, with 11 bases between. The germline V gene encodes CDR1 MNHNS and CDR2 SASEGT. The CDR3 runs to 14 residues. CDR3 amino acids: CASSEREGGTEAFF. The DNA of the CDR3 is TGTGCCAGCAGTGAAAGGGAGGGTGGCACTGAAGCTTTCTTT.

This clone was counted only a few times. The CDR3 loop is CASSRDSNQPQHF. The CDR3, as DNA: TGTGCCAGCAGTCGGGATAGCAATCAGCCCCAGCATTTT. The genes are TRBV6-6 and TRBJ1-5; D ambiguous. The germline V gene encodes CDR1 MNHNY and CDR2 SVGAGI (reference sequence). The CDR3 runs 13 residues. The V end lost 5 bases, the J end lost 0 bases, and 5 bases lay between the germline ends.

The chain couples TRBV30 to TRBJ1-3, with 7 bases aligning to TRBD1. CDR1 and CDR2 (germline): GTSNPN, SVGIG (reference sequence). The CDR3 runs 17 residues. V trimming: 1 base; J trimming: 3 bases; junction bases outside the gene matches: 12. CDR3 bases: TGTGCCTGGAGTGCTGACCCCTGGGACAGTGATGGAAACACCATATATTTT. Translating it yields CAWSADPWDSDGNTIYF.

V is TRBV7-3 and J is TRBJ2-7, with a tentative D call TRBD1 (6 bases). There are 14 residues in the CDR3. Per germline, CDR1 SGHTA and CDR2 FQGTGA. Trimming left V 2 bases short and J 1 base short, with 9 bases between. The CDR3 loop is CASSLYTGSYEQYF. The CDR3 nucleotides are TGTGCCAGCAGCTTATACACAGGGTCCTACGAGCAGTACTTC.

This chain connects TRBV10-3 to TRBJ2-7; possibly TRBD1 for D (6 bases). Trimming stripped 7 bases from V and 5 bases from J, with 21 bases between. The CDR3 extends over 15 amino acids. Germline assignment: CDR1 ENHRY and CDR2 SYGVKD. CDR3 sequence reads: CAIMNGAGVSNEQYF. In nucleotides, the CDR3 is TGTGCCATCATGAATGGGGCAGGGGTATCAAACGAGCAGTACTTC.

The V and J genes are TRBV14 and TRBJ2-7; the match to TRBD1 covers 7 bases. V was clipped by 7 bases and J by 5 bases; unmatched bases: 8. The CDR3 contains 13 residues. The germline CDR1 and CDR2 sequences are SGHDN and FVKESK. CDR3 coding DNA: TGTGCCAGCAACCGAGACAGGGCCAACGAGCAGTACTTC. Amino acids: CASNRDRANEQYF. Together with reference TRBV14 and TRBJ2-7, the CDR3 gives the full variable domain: EAGVTQFPSHSVIEKGQTVTLRCDPISGHDNLYWYRRVMGKEIKFLLHFVKESKQDESGMPNNRFLAERTGGTYSTLKVQPAELEDSGVYFCASNRDRANEQYFGPGTRLTVT.

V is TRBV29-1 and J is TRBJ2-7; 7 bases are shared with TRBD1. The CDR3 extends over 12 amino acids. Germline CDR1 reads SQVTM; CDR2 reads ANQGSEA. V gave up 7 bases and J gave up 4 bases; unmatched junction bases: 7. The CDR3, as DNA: TGCAGCGCCACAGGGGTTTCGTACGAGCAGTACTTC. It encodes CSATGVSYEQYF.

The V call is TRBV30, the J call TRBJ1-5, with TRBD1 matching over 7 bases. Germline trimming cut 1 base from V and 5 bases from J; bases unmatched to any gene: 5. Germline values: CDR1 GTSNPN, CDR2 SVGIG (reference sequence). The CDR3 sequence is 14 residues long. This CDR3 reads CAWSDRGADQPQHF. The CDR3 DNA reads TGTGCCTGGAGTGACAGGGGCGCCGATCAGCCCCAGCATTTT.

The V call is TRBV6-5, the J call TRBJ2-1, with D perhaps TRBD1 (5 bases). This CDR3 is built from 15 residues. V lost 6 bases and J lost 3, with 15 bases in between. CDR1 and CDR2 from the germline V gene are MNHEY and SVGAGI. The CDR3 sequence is CASRSTEVLYNEQFF. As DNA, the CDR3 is TGTGCCAGCAGATCGACAGAAGTCCTCTACAATGAGCAGTTCTTC.

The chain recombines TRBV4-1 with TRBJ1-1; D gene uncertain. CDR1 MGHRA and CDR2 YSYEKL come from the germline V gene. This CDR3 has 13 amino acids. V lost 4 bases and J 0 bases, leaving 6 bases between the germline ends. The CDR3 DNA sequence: TGCGCCAGCAGCCTAACACTGAACACTGAAGCTTTCTTT. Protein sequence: CASSLTLNTEAFF.

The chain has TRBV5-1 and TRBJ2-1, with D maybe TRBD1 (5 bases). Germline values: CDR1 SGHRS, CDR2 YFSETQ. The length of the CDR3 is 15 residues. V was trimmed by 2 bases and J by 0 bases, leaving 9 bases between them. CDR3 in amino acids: CASSLNRPSYNEQFF. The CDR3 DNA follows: TGCGCCAGCAGCTTAAACAGGCCCTCCTACAATGAGCAGTTCTTC.

The CDR3 sequence: CAITADRGGEQYF. CDR3 DNA: TGTGCCATCACGGCTGACAGGGGAGGCGAGCAGTACTTC. The J gene is TRBJ2-7, the V gene TRBV10-3; TRBD1 aligns across 8 bases. The trim removed 7 bases at V and 6 bases at J, leaving 8 bases unmatched. CDR3 size: 13 residues. Germline V gene lookup returns CDR1 ENHRY and CDR2 SYGVKD.

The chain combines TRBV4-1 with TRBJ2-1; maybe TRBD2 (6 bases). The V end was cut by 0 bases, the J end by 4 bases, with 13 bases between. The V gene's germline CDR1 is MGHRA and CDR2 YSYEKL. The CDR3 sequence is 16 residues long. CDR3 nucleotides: TGCGCCAGCAGCCAAGAGGTAGCGGATATATACAATGAGCAGTTCTTC. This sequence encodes CASSQEVADIYNEQFF.

CDR3 region: CAISESMVAGDTGELFF. The CDR3 bases are TGTGCCATCAGTGAGTCGATGGTAGCGGGAGACACCGGGGAGCTGTTTTTT. The chain joins TRBV10-3 to TRBJ2-2, with 9 bases identical to TRBD2. V lost 0 bases, J lost 3 bases, and 5 bases stayed unmatched. The V gene's germline CDR1 is ENHRY and CDR2 SYGVKD. There are 17 residues in the CDR3.

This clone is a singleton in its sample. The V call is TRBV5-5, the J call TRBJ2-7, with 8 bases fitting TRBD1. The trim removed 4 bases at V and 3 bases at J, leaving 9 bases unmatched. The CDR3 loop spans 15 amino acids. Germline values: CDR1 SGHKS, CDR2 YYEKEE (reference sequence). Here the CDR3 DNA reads TGTGCCAGCAGCACCAACCAGGGGGCCATCTACGAGCAGTACTTC. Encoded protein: CASSTNQGAIYEQYF.

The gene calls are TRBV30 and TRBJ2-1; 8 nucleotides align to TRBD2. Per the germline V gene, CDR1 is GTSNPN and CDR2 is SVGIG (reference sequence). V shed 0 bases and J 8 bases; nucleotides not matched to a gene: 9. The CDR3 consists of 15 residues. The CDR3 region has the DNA TGTGCCTGGAGTGTAACGGGGGGGGCGGCGGATGAGCAGTTCTTC. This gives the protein CAWSVTGGAADEQFF.

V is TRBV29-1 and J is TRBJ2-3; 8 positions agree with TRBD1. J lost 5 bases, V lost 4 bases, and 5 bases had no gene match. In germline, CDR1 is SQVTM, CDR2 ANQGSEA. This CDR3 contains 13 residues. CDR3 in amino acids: CSVVGQDQDTQYF. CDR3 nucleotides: TGCAGCGTTGTGGGACAGGATCAAGATACGCAGTATTTT.

The CDR3 region has the DNA TGTGCCAGCTCACCACCTACCGGGGAGACCCAGTACTTC. Translation: CASSPPTGETQYF. The V call is TRBV18, the J call TRBJ2-5; D is unclear. Germline V gene data show CDR1 as KGHSH and CDR2 as LQKENI. V shed 0 bases and J shed 5 bases, with 7 bases lying between them. The CDR3 covers 13 residues.

The CDR3 DNA reads TGTGCCACACTAGCGGCTCTAAGCAGCTCCTACAATGAGCAGTTCTTC. Its protein product is CATLAALSSSYNEQFF. This chain uses TRBV10-3 with TRBJ2-1; 8 bases match TRBD2. Unmatched junction bases numbered 11, after V lost 10 bases and J lost 0 bases. The germline V gene has CDR1 ENHRY and CDR2 SYGVKD. The CDR3 contains 16 residues.

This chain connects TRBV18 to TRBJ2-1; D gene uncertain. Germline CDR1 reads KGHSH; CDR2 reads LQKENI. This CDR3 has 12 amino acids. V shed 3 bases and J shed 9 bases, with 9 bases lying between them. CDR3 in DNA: TGTGCCAGCTCACCTGGTCTCGGTGAGCAGTTCTTC. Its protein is CASSPGLGEQFF.

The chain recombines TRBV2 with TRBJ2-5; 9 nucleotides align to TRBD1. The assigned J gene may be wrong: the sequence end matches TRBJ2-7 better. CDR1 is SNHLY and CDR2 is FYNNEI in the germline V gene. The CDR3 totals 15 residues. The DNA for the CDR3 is TGTGCCAGCAGTCTGCGGTGGGACAGGGATTACGAGCAGTACTTC. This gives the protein CASSLRWDRDYEQYF.

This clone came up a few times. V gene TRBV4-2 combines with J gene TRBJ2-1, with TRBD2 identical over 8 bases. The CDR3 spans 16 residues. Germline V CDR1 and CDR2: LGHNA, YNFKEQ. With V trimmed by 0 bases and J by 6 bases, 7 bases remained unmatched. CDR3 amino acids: CASSQEPASGFNEQFF. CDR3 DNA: TGTGCCAGCAGCCAAGAACCGGCTAGCGGGTTCAATGAGCAGTTCTTC.

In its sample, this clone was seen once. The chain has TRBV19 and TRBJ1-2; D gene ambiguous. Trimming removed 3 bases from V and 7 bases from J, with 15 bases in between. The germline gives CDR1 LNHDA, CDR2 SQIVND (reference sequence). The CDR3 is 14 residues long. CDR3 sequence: CASSIVPPAGGYTF. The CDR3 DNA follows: TGTGCCAGTAGTATCGTTCCCCCGGCAGGTGGCTACACCTTC.